The clone carrying this T cell receptor (beta chain) was observed many times. The antigen remains undetermined. TCRdb recomputed calls from the multiplex PCR reads with MiXCR, one row per CDR3 protein. The top ten clones hold over 0.95% of a sample with 290,000 or so distinct CDR3 sequences, about 33% of them seen once. This sample stems from a study of breast tumors, draining lymph nodes, adjacent tissues. Axillary draining lymph nodes of breast cancer patients supplied the node samples. Regarding the study as a whole: Data fit most tumor T cells coming from lymph node, expanding in tumor. Compared with lymph nodes, tumors were less diverse; compared with nontumor tissue, more. Luminal-like breast cancer showed significantly greater tumor-nontumor repertoire similarity than basal-like breast cancer did.

The source material was axillary lymph node tissue. The TCR was taken from a female donor with breast cancer. Some clones in this sample may be carry-over from other donors' samples.

CDR3 sequence reads: CSVVSGNTIYF. CDR3 nucleotide sequence: TGCAGCGTTGTTTCTGGAAACACCATATATTTT. The chain employs TRBV29-1 and TRBJ1-3; D unresolved. CDR1 is SQVTM and CDR2 is ANQGSEA in the germline V gene. V lost 4 bases, J lost 1 base, and 2 bases lay in between. This CDR3 has 11 amino acids.